The rows below give T cell receptor beta chains drawn from one sample of a study of blood T cell repertoires in COVID-19. The method was immunoSEQ multiplex PCR; TCRdb's version includes in-frame clones alone and lacks a portion of them. The sample lists more than 45,000 clones; 70% to 90% were seen once. Sequencing was carried out using peripheral blood. Receptors originate from a human donor with active COVID-19. The donor label of this sample is uncertain. Both conserved end residues are part of each CDR3. A D gene is named only where the DNA matches it firmly. Size is stated for part of the rows, as once, few or many counts, or as a class when the clone is expanded.

CDR3 DNA	CDR3 protein	V gene	J gene	clone size	D gene
TGTGCCAGCAGCCACCCCTGGACAGGGGAGGCGGAAAAACTGTTTTTT	CASSHPWTGEAEKLFF	TRBV3-1/TRBV3-2	TRBJ1-4	NA	TRBD1
TGTGCCAGCACGAGAAGCGGGAGTGGACAAGAGACCCAGTACTTC	CASTRSGSGQETQYF	TRBV6-5	TRBJ2-5	once	TRBD2
TGCAGTGCTAGTGGGTCCCCGGGGAACTACGAGCAGTACTTC	CSASGSPGNYEQYF	TRBV20-1	TRBJ2-7	NA	NA
TGTGCCAGCAGCGTAGGACAGGGGGCGGCGTACGAGCAGTACTTC	CASSVGQGAAYEQYF	TRBV5-6	TRBJ2-7	few	TRBD1
TGTGCCAGCAGCGAGACAGGGAACACCGGGGAGCTGTTTTTT	CASSETGNTGELFF	TRBV7-3	TRBJ2-2	NA	NA
TGTGCCACCCAGAGCGGGGGGGCCGGGGAGACCCAGTACTTC	CATQSGGAGETQYF	TRBV10-3	TRBJ2-5	once	TRBD2
TGTGCCAGCAGCGCCGAAGTAACTAGCGGGAAAGAGACCCAGTACTTC	CASSAEVTSGKETQYF	TRBV2	TRBJ2-5	NA	TRBD2
TGTGCCAGCAGCCCTAGCGGGGGGAGGGGTCACACCATATATTTT	CASSPSGGRGHTIYF	TRBV7-2	TRBJ1-3	NA	NA
TGTGCCAGCAGTGATGGACAGGGAGGCACAGATACGCAGTATTTT	CASSDGQGGTDTQYF	TRBV6-4	TRBJ2-3	NA	TRBD1
TGTGCCAGCAGTTTCGGGGGAACTGAAGCTTTCTTT	CASSFGGTEAFF	TRBV6-5	TRBJ1-1	NA	NA
TGTGCCAGTAAAGGGGACTTTAGCAATCAGCCCCAGCATTTT	CASKGDFSNQPQHF	TRBV19	TRBJ1-5	NA	NA
TGTGCCAGTAATCAGGGCAATCAGCCCCAGCATTTT	CASNQGNQPQHF	TRBV19	TRBJ1-5	few	NA
TGTGCCTGGAGTATCGTCGGGGGCTATGGCTACACCTTC	CAWSIVGGYGYTF	TRBV30	TRBJ1-2	NA	NA
TGTGCCAGCAGCTTGTCCCAGTACAATGAGCAGTTCTTC	CASSLSQYNEQFF	TRBV5-8	TRBJ2-1	NA	NA
TGCAGTTACAGGACAGGGTCCCACGAGCAGTACTTC	CSYRTGSHEQYF	TRBV29-1	TRBJ2-7	NA	TRBD1
TGTGCCAGCAGGCCCCACGGGACAGGCAAGAATGAAAAACTGTTTTTT	CASRPHGTGKNEKLFF	TRBV28	TRBJ1-4	NA	TRBD1
TGTGCCAGCAGCAGAGACGGACTAGCCAAAAACATTCAGTACTTC	CASSRDGLAKNIQYF	TRBV7-2	TRBJ2-4	once	NA
TGTGCCAGCAGGGCTAGCGGGGCCGGGGAGCTGTTTTTT	CASRASGAGELFF	TRBV6-6	TRBJ2-2	NA	TRBD2
TGTGCCAGCTCACGGACTAGCGGGAGCTACGAGCAGTACTTC	CASSRTSGSYEQYF	TRBV27	TRBJ2-7	NA	TRBD2
TGTGCCTGGAGTGTACGGGGGGGAAACATTCAGTACTTC	CAWSVRGGNIQYF	TRBV30	TRBJ2-4	NA	TRBD2
TGTGCCAGTAGTATGGAGGGTGACCCCTACAATGAGCAGTTCTTC	CASSMEGDPYNEQFF	TRBV19	TRBJ2-1	NA	NA
TGTGCCAGCAGCCCCGACAGGGGTGTAACAGATACGCAGTATTTT	CASSPDRGVTDTQYF	TRBV5-4	TRBJ2-3	NA	TRBD1
TGTGCCAGTAGTCCAACCGGGACTAGCGGGAGGTCGAATGAGCAGTTCTTC	CASSPTGTSGRSNEQFF	TRBV19	TRBJ2-1	NA	TRBD2
TGTGCCAGCCATGGGGTACAGGGAAGCAACACTGAAGCTTTCTTT	CASHGVQGSNTEAFF	TRBV18	TRBJ1-1	NA	NA